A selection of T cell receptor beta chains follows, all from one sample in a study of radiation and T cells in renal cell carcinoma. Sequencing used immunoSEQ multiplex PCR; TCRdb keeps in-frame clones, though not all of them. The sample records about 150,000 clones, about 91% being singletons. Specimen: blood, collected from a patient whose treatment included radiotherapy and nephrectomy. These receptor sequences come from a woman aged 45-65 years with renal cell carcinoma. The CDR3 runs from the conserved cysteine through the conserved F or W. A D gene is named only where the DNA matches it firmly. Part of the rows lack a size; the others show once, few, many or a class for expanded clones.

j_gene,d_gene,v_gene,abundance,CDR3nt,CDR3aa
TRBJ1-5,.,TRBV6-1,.,TGTGCCAGCAGTGGGTCAAGGACAGCGATTCAGCCCCAGCATTTT,CASSGSRTAIQPQHF
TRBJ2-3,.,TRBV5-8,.,TGTGCCAGCAGCTTGGTCCCGGAGGAAGATACGCAGTATTTT,CASSLVPEEDTQYF
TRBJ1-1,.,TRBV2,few,TGTGCCAGCAGTGAGGTGCTGGAAGCTTTCTTT,CASSEVLEAFF
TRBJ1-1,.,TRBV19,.,TGTGCCAGTAGTATAGCTCAGGACACTGAAGCTTTCTTT,CASSIAQDTEAFF
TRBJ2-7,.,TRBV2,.,TGTGCCAGCAGTTACGACAGGAGCTACGAGCAGTACTTC,CASSYDRSYEQYF
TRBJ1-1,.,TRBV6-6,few,TGTGCCAGCAGTTACTCGATGAACACTGAAGCTTTCTTT,CASSYSMNTEAFF
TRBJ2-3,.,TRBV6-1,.,TGTGCCAGCAGACCTATTAGCACAGATACGCAGTATTTT,CASRPISTDTQYF
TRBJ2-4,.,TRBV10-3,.,TGTGCCACCGAGAATCTAGCCAAAAACATTCAGTACTTC,CATENLAKNIQYF
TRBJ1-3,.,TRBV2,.,TGTGCCAGCACCAGCAAAAGGGGAAACACCATATATTTT,CASTSKRGNTIYF
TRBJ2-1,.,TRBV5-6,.,TGTGCCAGCAGCTTGGCCCCGGGTCGAAGCTACAATGAGCAGTTCTTC,CASSLAPGRSYNEQFF
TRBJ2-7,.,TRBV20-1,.,TGCAGTGCCTGGGTGGACTACGAGCAGTACTTC,CSAWVDYEQYF
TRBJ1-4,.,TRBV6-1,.,TGTGCGGTAACCGTGCTCACAACTAATGAAAAACTGTTTTTT,CAVTVLTTNEKLFF
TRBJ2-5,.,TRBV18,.,TGTGCCAGCGGGGCGGGACGATTCGGGGAGACCCAGTACTTC,CASGAGRFGETQYF
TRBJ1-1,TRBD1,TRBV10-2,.,TGCGCCTCGTCCCGGGACAGGGGCGACACTGAAGCTTTCTTT,CASSRDRGDTEAFF
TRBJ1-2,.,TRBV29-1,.,TGCAGCGTTGGTAACCCAAACTATGGCTACACCTTC,CSVGNPNYGYTF
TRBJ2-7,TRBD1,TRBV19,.,TGTGCCAGTAGTATAGTTGGGCAGGGGGCATCGTACGAGCAGTACTTC,CASSIVGQGASYEQYF
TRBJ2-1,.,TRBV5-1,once,TGCGCCAGCAGCTTGGATCAGACCTCCTACAATGAGCAGTTCTTC,CASSLDQTSYNEQFF
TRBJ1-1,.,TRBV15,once,TGTGCCACCAGCAGATCCCCGTCCGCTGAAGCTTTCTTT,CATSRSPSAEAFF
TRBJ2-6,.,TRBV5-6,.,TGTGCCAGCAGCCGTGCCTCCAGGGCATCTGGGGCCAACGTCCTGACTTTC,CASSRASRASGANVLTF
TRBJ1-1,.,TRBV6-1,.,TGTGCCAGCAGTTGGACTTCCCGGGCTAACACTGAAGCTTTCTTT,CASSWTSRANTEAFF
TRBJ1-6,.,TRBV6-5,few,TGTGCCAGCAGGGGCCAGGTAGGGCGGAATTCACCCCTCCACTTT,CASRGQVGRNSPLHF
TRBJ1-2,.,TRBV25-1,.,TGTGCCAGCACTGCCGGACCCTCCATCTATGGCTACACCTTC,CASTAGPSIYGYTF
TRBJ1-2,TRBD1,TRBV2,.,TGTGCCAGCAGTAGGACAGGGATCGACTATGGCTACACCTTC,CASSRTGIDYGYTF
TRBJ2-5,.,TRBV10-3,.,TGTGCCATCAGGGAATCACAGGTTAGGGAGCAGTACTTC,CAIRESQVREQYF
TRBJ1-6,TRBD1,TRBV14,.,TGTGCCAGCAGCCTCACAGGGGGAGTTTCACCCCTCCACTTT,CASSLTGGVSPLHF
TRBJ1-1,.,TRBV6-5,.,TGTGCCAGCCTAGCCCCGCGGGGGGGTAACACTGAAGCTTTCTTT,CASLAPRGGNTEAFF
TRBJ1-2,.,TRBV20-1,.,TGCAGTGCTAGTAGGGCCGAACGCTACACCTTC,CSASRAERYTF
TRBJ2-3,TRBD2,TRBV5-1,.,TGCGCCAGCAGGCCGGTGGGGCTAGCGGTTAGGGATACGCAGTATTTT,CASRPVGLAVRDTQYF
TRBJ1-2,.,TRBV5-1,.,TGCGCCAGCAGCCAAGGGACGGCCCCTAACTATGGCTACACCTTC,CASSQGTAPNYGYTF
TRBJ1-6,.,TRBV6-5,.,TGTGCCAGCAGAAGGGGGAGCTCCTATAATTCACCCCTCCACTTT,CASRRGSSYNSPLHF
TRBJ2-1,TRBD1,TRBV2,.,TGTGCCAGAGACCCGGGACAGGGGAACAATGAGCAGTTCTTC,CARDPGQGNNEQFF
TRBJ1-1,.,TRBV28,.,TGTGCCAGCAGGCCGACAGGAAACACTGAAGCTTTCTTT,CASRPTGNTEAFF
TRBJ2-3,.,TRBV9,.,TGTGCCAGCAGCGTAGGAGCGGATGCCGGCACAGATACGCAGTATTTT,CASSVGADAGTDTQYF
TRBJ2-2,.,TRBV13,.,TGTGCCAGCAGCTTAGGACCACAGGGAACCGGGGAGCTGTTTTTT,CASSLGPQGTGELFF
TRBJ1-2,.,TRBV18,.,TGTGCCAGCTCTCCGTCGGGGGTCTCCTATGGCTACACCTTC,CASSPSGVSYGYTF
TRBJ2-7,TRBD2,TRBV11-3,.,TGTGCCAGCAGCTTGGGGGGGTCCTACGAGCAGTACTTC,CASSLGGSYEQYF
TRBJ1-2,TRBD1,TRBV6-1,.,TGTGCCAGCAGGGTTACAGGGGGCGATGGCTACACCTTC,CASRVTGGDGYTF
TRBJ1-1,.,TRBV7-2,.,TGTGCCAGCAGCTTCAACATGAACACTGAAGCTTTCTTT,CASSFNMNTEAFF
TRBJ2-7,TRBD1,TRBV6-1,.,TGTGCCAGCAGTGAGGGACAGGGGGCGAATGAGCAGTACTTC,CASSEGQGANEQYF
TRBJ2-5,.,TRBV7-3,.,TGTGCCAGCAGCTGGGGGTCTGGGGAGACCCAGTACTTC,CASSWGSGETQYF
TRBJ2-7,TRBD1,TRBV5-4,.,TGTGCCAGCAGCTGGGACAGCTCCTACGAGCAGTACTTC,CASSWDSSYEQYF
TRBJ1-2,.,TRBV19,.,TGTGCCAGTAGTACTCAGGACGGCTATGGCTACACCTTC,CASSTQDGYGYTF
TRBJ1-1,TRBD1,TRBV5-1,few,TGCGCCAGCAGCTTGGGGACAGGGGGCACTGAAGCTTTCTTT,CASSLGTGGTEAFF
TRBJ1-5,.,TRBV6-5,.,TGTGCCAGCAGGCCCGCGGGAGCGGGTCAGCCCCAGCATTTT,CASRPAGAGQPQHF
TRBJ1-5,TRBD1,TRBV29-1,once,TGCAGCGTGGCGACAGGGGGCCCCAATCAGCCCCAGCATTTT,CSVATGGPNQPQHF